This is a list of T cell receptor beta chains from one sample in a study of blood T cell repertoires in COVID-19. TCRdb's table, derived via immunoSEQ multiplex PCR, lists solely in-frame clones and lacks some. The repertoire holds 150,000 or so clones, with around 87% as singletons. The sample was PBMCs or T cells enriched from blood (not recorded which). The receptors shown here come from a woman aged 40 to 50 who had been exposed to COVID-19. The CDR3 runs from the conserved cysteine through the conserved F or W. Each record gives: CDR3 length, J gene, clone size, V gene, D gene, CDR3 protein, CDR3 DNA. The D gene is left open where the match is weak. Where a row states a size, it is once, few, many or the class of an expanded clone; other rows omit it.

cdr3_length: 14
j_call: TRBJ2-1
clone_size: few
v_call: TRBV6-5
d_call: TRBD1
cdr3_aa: CASQRDRGRNEQFF
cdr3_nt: TGTGCCAGCCAACGGGACAGGGGTCGGAATGAGCAGTTCTTC

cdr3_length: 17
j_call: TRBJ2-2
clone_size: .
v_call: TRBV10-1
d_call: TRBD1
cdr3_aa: CASSAGTGLGMAGELFF
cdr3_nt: TGCGCCAGCAGTGCCGGGACAGGGTTGGGCATGGCCGGGGAGCTGTTTTTT

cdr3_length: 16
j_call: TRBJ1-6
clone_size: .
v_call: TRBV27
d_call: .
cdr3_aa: CASSLSKTGLGSPLHF
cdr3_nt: TGTGCCAGCAGTTTATCAAAGACAGGCCTGGGGTCACCCCTCCACTTT

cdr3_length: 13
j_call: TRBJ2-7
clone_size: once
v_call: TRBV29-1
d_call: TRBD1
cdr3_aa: CSGGDRGSYEQYF
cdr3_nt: TGCAGCGGGGGGGACAGGGGCTCCTACGAGCAGTACTTC

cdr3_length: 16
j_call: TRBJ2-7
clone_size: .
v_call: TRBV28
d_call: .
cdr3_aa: CASSFVRERFGDEQYF
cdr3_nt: TGTGCCAGCAGTTTTGTGAGGGAGCGATTCGGGGACGAGCAGTACTTC

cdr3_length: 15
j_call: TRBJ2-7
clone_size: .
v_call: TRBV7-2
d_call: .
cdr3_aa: CASSSPGTLTYEQYF
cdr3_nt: TGTGCCAGCAGCTCCCCCGGGACACTTACCTACGAGCAGTACTTC

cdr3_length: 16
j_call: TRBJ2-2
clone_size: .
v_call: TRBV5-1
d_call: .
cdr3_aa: CASSKTVTMGAGELFF
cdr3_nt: TGCGCCAGCAGCAAGACAGTGACCATGGGTGCGGGGGAGCTGTTTTTT

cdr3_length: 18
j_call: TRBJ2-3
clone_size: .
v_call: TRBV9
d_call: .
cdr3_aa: CASSVFEGSGGITDTQYF
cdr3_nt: TGTGCCAGCAGCGTATTCGAGGGAAGCGGCGGGATCACAGATACGCAGTATTTT

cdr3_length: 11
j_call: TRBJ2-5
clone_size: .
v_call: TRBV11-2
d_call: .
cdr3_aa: CASSSTPTQYF
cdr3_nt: TGTGCCAGCAGCTCGACTCCGACCCAGTACTTC

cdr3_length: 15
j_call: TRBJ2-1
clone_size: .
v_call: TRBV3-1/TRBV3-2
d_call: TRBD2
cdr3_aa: CASSQIAGGNSEQFF
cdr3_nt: TGTGCCAGCAGCCAAATAGCGGGGGGGAACAGTGAGCAGTTCTTC

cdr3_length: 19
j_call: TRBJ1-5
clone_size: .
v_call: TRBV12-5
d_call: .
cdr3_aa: CASGLVGASIWENNQPQHF
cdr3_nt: TGTGCTAGTGGTTTGGTAGGGGCCTCCATATGGGAAAATAATCAGCCCCAGCATTTT

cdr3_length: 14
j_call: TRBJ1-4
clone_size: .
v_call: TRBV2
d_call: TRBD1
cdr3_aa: CASSPGTVREKLFF
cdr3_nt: TGTGCCAGCAGTCCCGGGACAGTTCGTGAAAAACTGTTTTTT

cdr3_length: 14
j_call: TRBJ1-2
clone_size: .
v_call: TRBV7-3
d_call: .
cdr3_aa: CASSLSGPRDGYTF
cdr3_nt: TGTGCCAGCAGCTTAAGTGGGCCCCGCGATGGCTACACCTTC

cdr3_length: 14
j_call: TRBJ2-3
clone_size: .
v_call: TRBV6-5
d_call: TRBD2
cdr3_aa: CASTLAGAADTQYF
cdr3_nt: TGTGCCAGCACATTAGCGGGAGCCGCAGATACGCAGTATTTT

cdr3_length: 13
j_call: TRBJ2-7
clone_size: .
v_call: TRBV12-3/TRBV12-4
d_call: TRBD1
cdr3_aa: CASSMTGSYEQYF
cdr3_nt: TGTGCCAGCAGCATGACAGGGTCCTACGAGCAGTACTTC

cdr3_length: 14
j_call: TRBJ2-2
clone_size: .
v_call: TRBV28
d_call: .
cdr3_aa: CASSTGSGTGELFF
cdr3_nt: TGTGCCAGCAGCACCGGGTCCGGAACCGGGGAGCTGTTTTTT

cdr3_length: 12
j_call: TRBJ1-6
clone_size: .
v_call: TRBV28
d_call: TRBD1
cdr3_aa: CASTSGGSPLHF
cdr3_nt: TGTGCCAGCACCTCAGGGGGTTCACCCCTCCACTTT

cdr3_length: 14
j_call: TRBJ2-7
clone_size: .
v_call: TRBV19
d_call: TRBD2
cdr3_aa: CASSPPLAEYEQYF
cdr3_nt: TGTGCCAGTAGTCCCCCGCTAGCGGAATACGAGCAGTACTTC

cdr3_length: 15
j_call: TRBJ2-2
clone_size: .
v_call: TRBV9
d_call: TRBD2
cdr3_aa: CASSVRTSGTGELFF
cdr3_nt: TGTGCCAGCAGCGTTAGGACTAGCGGGACCGGGGAGCTGTTTTTT

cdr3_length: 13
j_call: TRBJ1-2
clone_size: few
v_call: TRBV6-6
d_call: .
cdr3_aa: CASSYQANYGYTF
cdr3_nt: TGTGCCAGCAGTTACCAGGCGAACTATGGCTACACCTTC

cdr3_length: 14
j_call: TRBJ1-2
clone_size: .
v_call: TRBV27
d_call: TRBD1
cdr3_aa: CASSPSTGNYGYTF
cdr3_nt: TGTGCCAGCAGTCCGTCGACAGGGAACTATGGCTACACCTTC

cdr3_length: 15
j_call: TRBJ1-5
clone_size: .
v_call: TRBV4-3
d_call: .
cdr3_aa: CASSQEHQLNQPQHF
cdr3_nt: TGCGCCAGCAGCCAAGAGCACCAGTTGAATCAGCCCCAGCATTTT

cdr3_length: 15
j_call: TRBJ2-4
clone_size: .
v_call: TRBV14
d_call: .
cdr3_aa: CASSQDRGRINIQYF
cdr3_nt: TGTGCCAGCAGCCAAGACAGGGGAAGGATAAACATTCAGTACTTC

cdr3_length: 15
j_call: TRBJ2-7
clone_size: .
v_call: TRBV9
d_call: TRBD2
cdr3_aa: CASSVDAGGVGEQYF
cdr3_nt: TGTGCCAGCAGCGTAGACGCGGGAGGAGTGGGGGAGCAGTACTTC

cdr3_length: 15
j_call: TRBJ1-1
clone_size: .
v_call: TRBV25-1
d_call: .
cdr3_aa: CASSASGQGNTEAFF
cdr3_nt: TGTGCCAGCAGTGCGTCGGGACAAGGGAACACTGAAGCTTTCTTT

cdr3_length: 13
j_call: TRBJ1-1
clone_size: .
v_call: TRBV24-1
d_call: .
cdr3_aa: CATSAAGGTEAFF
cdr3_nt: TGTGCCACCAGTGCCGCGGGGGGCACTGAAGCTTTCTTT

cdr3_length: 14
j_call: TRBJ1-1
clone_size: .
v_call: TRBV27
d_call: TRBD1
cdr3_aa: CASRPGGGKTEAFF
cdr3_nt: TGTGCCAGCAGACCAGGGGGCGGTAAGACTGAAGCTTTCTTT